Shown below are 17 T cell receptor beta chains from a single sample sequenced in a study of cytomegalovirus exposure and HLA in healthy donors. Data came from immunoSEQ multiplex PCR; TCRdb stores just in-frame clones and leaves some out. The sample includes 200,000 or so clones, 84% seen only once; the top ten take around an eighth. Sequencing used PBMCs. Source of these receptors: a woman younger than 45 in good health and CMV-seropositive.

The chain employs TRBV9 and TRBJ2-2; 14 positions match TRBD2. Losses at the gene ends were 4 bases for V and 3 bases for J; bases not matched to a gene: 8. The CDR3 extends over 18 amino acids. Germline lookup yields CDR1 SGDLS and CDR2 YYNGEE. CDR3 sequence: CASSPTLGLAGDTGELFF. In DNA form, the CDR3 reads TGTGCCAGCAGCCCGACCCTGGGACTAGCGGGAGACACCGGGGAGCTGTTTTTT. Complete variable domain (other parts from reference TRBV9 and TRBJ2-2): DSGVTQTPKHLITATGQRVTLRCSPRSGDLSVYWYQQSLDQGLQFLIQYYNGEERAKGNILERFSAQQFPDLHSELNLSSLELGDSALYFCASSPTLGLAGDTGELFFGEGSRLTVL.

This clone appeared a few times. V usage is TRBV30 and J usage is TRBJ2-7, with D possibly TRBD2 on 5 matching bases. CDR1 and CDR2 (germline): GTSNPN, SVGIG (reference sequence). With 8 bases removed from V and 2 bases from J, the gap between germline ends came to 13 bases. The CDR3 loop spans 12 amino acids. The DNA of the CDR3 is TGTGCCCGGGGATCGGGGACCTACGAGCAGTACTTC. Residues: CARGSGTYEQYF.

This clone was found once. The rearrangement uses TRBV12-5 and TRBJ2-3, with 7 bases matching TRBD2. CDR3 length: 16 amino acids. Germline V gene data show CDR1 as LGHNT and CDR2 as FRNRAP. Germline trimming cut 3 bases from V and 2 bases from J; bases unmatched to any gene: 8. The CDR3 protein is CASGLWGRAITDTQYF. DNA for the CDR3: TGTGCTAGTGGTTTATGGGGGAGGGCCATCACAGATACGCAGTATTTT.

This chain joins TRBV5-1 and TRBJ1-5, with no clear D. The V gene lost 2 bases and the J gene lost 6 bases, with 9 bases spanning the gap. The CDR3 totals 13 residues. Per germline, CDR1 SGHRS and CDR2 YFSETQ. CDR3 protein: CASSLMGSQPQHF. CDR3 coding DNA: TGCGCCAGCAGCTTAATGGGCTCTCAGCCCCAGCATTTT.

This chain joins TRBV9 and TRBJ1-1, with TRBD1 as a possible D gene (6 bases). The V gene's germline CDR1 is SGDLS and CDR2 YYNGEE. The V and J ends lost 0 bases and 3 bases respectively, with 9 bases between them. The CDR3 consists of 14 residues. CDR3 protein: CASSVGRGDTEAFF. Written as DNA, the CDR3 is TGTGCCAGCAGCGTAGGCAGGGGAGACACTGAAGCTTTCTTT. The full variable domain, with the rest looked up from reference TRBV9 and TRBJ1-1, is DSGVTQTPKHLITATGQRVTLRCSPRSGDLSVYWYQQSLDQGLQFLIQYYNGEERAKGNILERFSAQQFPDLHSELNLSSLELGDSALYFCASSVGRGDTEAFFGQGTRLTVV.

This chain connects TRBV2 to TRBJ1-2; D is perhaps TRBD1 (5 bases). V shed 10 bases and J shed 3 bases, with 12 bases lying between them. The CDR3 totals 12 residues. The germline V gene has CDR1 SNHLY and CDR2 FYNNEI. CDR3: CAIGTTDYGYTF. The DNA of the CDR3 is TGTGCCATCGGAACGACAGACTATGGCTACACCTTC.

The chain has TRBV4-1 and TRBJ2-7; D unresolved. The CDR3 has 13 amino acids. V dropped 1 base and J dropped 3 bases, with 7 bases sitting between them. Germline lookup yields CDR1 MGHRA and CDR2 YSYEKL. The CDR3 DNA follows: TGCGCCAGCAGCCAAGTATTCAGCTACGAGCAGTACTTC. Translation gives CASSQVFSYEQYF.

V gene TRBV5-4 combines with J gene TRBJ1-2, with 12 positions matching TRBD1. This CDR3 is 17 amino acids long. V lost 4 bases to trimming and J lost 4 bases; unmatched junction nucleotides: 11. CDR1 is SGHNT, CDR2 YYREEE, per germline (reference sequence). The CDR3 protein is CASSTLPGQGASYGYTF. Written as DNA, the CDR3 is TGTGCCAGCAGCACATTACCGGGACAGGGGGCTTCCTATGGCTACACCTTC.

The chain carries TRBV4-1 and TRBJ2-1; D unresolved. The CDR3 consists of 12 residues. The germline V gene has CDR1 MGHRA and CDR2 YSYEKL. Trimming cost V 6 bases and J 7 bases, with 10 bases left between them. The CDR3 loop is CASRSSVNEQFF. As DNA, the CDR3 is TGCGCCAGCAGGTCCAGCGTGAATGAGCAGTTCTTC.

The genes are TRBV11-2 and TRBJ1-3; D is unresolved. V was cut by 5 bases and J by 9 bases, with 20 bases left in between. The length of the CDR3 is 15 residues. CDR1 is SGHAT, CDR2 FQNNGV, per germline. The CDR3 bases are TGTGCCAGCAGCCCCTCCCCGAATCCCCGGAGCACCATATATTTT. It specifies CASSPSPNPRSTIYF.

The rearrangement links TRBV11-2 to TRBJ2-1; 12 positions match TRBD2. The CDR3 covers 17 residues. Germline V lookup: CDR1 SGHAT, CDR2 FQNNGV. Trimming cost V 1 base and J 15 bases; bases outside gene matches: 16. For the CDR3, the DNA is TGTGCCAGCAGCTTAGGAGTCCCGGCTAGCGGGAGGGCCTGGGGGTTCTTC. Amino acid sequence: CASSLGVPASGRAWGFF.

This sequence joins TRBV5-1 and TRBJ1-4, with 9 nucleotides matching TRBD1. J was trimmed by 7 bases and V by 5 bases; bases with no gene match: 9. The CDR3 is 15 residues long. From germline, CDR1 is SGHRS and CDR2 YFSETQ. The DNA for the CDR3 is TGCGCCAGCAGTCTAACCGGGACAGGGTTTGAAAAACTGTTTTTT. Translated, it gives CASSLTGTGFEKLFF.

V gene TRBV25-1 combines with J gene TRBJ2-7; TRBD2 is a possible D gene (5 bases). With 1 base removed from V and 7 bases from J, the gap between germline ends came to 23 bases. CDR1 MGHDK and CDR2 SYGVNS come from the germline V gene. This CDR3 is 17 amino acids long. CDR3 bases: TGTGCCAGCAGTGAATCTGGTATGGTGGGAGCCTACGGGGAGCAGTACTTC. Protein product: CASSESGMVGAYGEQYF.

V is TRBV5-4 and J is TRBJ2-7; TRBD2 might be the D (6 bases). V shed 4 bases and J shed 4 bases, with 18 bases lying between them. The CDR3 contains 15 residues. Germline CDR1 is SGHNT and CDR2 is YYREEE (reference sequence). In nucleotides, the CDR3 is TGTGCCAGCAGCCAGGGTGGAGGGAGTTCGTACGAGCAGTACTTC. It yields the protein CASSQGGGSSYEQYF.

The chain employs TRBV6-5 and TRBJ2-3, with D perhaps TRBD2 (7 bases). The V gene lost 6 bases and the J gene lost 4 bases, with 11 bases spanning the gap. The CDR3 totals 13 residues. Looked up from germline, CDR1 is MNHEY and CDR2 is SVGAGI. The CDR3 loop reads CASRRGGPDTQYF. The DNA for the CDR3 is TGTGCCAGCAGGAGGGGGGGCCCAGATACGCAGTATTTT.

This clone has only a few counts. The chain's CDR3 is CASSLGSGLAGGPYRTQYF. The CDR3 DNA reads as TGTGCCAGCAGCTTGGGAAGCGGACTAGCGGGAGGGCCCTATAGGACGCAGTATTTT. The chain couples TRBV5-6 to TRBJ2-3; 15 bases are a match to TRBD2. Germline V gives CDR1 SGHDT, CDR2 YYEEEE. The ends lost 0 bases at V and 9 bases at J; junction bases unmatched: 14. There are 19 residues in the CDR3.

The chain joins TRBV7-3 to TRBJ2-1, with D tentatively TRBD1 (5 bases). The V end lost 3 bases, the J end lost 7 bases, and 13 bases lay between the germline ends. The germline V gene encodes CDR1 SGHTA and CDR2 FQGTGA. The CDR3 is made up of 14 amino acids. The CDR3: CASSFGATANEQFF. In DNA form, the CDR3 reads TGTGCCAGCAGCTTTGGGGCTACAGCGAATGAGCAGTTCTTC.